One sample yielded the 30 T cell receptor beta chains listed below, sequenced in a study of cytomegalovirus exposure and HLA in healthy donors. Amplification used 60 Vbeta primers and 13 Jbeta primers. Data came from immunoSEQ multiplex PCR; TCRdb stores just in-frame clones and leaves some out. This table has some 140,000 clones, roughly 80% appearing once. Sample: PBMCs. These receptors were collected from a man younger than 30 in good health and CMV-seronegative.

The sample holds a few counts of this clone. The CDR3 spells CASSWGGTEAFF. The CDR3 region has the DNA TGTGCCAGCAGCTGGGGGGGGACTGAAGCTTTCTTT. This chain joins TRBV5-6 and TRBJ1-1; D might be TRBD1 (5 bases). Germline CDR1 reads SGHDT; CDR2 reads YYEEEE. V lost 3 bases, J lost 5 bases, and 8 bases lay in between. This CDR3 comprises 12 residues.

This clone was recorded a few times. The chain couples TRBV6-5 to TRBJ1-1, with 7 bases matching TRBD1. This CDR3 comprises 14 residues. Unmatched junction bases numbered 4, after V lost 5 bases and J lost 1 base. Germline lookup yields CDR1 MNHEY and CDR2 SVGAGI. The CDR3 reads CASSRGRGNTEAFF. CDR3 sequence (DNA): TGTGCCAGCAGTAGGGGGCGCGGGAACACTGAAGCTTTCTTT.

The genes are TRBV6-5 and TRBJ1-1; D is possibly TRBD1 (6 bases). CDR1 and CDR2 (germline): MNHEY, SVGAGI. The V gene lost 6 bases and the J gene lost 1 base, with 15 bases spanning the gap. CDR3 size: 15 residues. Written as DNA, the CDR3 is TGTGCCAGCAGGTACCGGGACACCCAGAACACTGAAGCTTTCTTT. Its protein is CASRYRDTQNTEAFF.

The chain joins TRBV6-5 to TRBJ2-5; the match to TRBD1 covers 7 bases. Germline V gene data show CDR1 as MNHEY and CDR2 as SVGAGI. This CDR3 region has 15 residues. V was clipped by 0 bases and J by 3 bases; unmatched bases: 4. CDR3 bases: TGTGCCAGCAGTTACTCGGGGGACAGAAAAGAGACCCAGTACTTC. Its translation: CASSYSGDRKETQYF.

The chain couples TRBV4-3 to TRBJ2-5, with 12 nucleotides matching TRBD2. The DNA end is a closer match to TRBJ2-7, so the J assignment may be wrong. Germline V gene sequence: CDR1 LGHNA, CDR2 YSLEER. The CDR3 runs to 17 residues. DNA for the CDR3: TGCGCCAGCAGCCAGGGGACTAGCGGGTACAACTCCTACGAGCAGTACTTC. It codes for CASSQGTSGYNSYEQYF.

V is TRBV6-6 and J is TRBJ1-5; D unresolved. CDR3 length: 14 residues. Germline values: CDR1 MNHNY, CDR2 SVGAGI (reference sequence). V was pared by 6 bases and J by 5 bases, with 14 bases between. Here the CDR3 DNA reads TGTGCCAGCAGCCCCGAGGGAGGGCATCAGCCCCAGCATTTT. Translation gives CASSPEGGHQPQHF.

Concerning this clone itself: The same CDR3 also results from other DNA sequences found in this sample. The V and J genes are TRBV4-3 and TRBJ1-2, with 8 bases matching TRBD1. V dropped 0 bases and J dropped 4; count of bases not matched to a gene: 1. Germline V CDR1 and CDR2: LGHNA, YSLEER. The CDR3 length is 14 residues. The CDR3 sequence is CASSQDDRGYGYTF. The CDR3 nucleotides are TGCGCCAGCAGCCAAGATGACAGGGGCTATGGCTACACCTTC.

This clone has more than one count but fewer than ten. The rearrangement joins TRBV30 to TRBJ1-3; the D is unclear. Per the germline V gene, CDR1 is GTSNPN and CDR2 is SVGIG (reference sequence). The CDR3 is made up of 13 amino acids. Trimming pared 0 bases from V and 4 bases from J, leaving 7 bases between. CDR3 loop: CAWSVSGGNTIYF. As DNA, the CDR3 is TGTGCCTGGAGTGTATCAGGAGGAAACACCATATATTTT. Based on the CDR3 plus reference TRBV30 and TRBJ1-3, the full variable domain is SQTIHQWPATLVQPVGSPLSLECTVEGTSNPNLYWYRQAAGRGLQLLFYSVGIGQISSEVPQNLSASRPQDRQFILSSKKLLLSDSGFYLCAWSVSGGNTIYFGEGSWLTVV.

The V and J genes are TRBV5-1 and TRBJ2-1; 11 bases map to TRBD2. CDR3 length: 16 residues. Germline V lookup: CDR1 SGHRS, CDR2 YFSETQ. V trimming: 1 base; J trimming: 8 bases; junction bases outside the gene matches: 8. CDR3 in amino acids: CASSLLVPSGGYEQFF. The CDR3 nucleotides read TGCGCCAGCAGCTTGCTCGTGCCTAGCGGGGGGTATGAGCAGTTCTTC.

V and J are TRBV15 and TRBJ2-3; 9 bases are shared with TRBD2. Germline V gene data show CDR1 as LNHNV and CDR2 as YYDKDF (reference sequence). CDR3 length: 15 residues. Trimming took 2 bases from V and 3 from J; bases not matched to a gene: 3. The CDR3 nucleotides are TGTGCCACCAGCAGACCGGGACTAGCTACAGATACGCAGTATTTT. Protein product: CATSRPGLATDTQYF.

This CDR3 is CASSPGVPGTEAFF. The CDR3 DNA sequence: TGTGCCAGCAGTCCCGGGGTGCCGGGCACTGAAGCTTTCTTT. V usage is TRBV27 and J usage is TRBJ1-1, with D unresolved. The CDR3 consists of 14 residues. V lost 5 bases to trimming and J lost 4 bases, with 14 bases between them. Per germline, CDR1 MNHEY and CDR2 SMNVEV (reference sequence).

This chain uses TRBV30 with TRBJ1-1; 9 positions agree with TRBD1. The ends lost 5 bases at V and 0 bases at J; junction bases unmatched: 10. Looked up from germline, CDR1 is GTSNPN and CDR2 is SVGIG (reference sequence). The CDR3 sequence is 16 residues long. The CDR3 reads CAWAPRTGAMNTEAFF. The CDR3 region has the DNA TGTGCCTGGGCGCCCAGGACAGGGGCAATGAACACTGAAGCTTTCTTT.

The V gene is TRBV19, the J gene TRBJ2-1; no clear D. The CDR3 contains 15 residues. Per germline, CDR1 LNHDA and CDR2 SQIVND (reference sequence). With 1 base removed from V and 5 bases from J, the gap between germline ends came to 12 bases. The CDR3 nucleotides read TGTGCCAGTAGTATAGGGAACAGCCCAGACAATGAGCAGTTCTTC. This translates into CASSIGNSPDNEQFF.

CDR3 coding DNA: TGTGCCAGCAGCTTGGCCCAGGGGATCTCCTACGAGCAGTACTTC. Protein product: CASSLAQGISYEQYF. J is TRBJ2-7 and V is TRBV5-4; TRBD1 is a possible D gene (6 bases). CDR3 length: 15 amino acids. The ends were cut back, 0 bases at V and 0 bases at J, with 10 bases in the middle. Germline V gene lookup returns CDR1 SGHNT and CDR2 YYREEE (reference sequence).

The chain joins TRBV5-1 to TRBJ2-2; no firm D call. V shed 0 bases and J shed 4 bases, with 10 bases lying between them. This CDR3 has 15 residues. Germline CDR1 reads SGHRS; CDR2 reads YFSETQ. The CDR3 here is CASSLALHVTGELFF. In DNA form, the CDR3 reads TGCGCCAGCAGCTTGGCTTTACATGTCACCGGGGAGCTGTTTTTT.

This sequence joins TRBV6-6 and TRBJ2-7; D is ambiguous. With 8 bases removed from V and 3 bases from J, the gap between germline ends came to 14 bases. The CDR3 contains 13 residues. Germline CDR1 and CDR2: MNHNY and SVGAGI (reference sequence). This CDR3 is CASGKARVYEQYF. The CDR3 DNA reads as TGTGCCAGCGGTAAAGCTCGAGTCTACGAGCAGTACTTC.

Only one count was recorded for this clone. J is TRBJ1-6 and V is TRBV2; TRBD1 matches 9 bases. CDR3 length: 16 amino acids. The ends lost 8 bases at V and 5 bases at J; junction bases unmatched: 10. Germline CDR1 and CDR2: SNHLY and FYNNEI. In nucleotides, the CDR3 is TGTGCCAGCGGAAGGGACAGGGTCCCTCATAATTCACCCCTCCACTTT. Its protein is CASGRDRVPHNSPLHF.

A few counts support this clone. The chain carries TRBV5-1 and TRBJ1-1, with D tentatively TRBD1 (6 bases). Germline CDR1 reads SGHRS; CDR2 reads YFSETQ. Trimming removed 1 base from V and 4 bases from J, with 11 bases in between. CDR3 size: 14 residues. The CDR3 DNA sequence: TGCGCCAGCAGCTTGACAGGGACGATCACTGAAGCTTTCTTT. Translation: CASSLTGTITEAFF.

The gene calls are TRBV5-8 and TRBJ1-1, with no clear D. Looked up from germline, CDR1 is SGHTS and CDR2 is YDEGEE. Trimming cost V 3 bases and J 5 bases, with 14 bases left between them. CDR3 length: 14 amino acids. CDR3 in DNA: TGTGCCAGCAGCTACCGGGAGCCGGCTACTGAAGCTTTCTTT. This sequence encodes CASSYREPATEAFF. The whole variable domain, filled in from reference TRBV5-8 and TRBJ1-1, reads EAGVTQSPTHLIKTRGQQATLRCSPISGHTSVYWYQQALGLGLQFLLWYDEGEERNRGNFPPRFSGRQFPNYSSELNVNALELEDSALYLCASSYREPATEAFFGQGTRLTVV.

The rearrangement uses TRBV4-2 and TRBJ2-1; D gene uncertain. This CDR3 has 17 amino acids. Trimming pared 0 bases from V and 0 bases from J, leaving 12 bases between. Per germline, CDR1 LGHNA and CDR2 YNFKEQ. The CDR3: CASSQDRASVSYNEQFF. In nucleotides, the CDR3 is TGTGCCAGCAGCCAAGATCGTGCCAGTGTCTCCTACAATGAGCAGTTCTTC.

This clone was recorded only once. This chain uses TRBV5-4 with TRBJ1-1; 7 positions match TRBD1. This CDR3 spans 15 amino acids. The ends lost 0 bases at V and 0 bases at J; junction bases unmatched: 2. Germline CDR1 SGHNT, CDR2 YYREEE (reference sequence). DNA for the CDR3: TGTGCCAGCAGCTTGGGGGGACAGATGAACACTGAAGCTTTCTTT. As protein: CASSLGGQMNTEAFF.

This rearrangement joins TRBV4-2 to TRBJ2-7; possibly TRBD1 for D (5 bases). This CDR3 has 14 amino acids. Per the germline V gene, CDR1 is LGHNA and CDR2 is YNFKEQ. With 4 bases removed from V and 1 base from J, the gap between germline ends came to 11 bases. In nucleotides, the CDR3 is TGTGCCAGCAGCCGCAAGGGGTTATCCTACGAGCAGTACTTC. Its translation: CASSRKGLSYEQYF.

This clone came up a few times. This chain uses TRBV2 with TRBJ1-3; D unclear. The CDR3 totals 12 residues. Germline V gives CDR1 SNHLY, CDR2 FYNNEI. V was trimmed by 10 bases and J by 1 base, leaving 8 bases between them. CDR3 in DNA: TGTGCCACCCCGGGGTCTGGAAACACCATATATTTT. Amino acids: CATPGSGNTIYF.

For the CDR3, the DNA is TGTGCCAGCAGTTACTCGGGACAGGGTGGTCAGGGCTACACCTTC. As protein: CASSYSGQGGQGYTF. The gene calls are TRBV6-5 and TRBJ1-2, with TRBD1 identical over 9 bases. Germline values: CDR1 MNHEY, CDR2 SVGAGI. The V segment lost 0 bases and the J segment 8 bases; nucleotides outside the gene matches: 7. There are 15 residues in the CDR3.

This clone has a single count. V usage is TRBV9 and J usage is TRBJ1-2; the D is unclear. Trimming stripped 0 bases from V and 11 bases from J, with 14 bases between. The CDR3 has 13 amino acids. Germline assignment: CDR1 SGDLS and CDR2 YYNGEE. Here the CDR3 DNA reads TGTGCCAGCAGCGTAGATGGAGGGAGTCGGTACACCTTC. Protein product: CASSVDGGSRYTF.

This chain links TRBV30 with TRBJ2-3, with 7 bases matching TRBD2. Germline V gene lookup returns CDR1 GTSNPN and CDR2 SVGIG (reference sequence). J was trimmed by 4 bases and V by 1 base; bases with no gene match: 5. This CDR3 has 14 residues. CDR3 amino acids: CAWSALGRADTQYF. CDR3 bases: TGTGCCTGGAGTGCCCTGGGGAGGGCAGATACGCAGTATTTT. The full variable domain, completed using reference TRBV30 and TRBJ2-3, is SQTIHQWPATLVQPVGSPLSLECTVEGTSNPNLYWYRQAAGRGLQLLFYSVGIGQISSEVPQNLSASRPQDRQFILSSKKLLLSDSGFYLCAWSALGRADTQYFGPGTRLTVL.

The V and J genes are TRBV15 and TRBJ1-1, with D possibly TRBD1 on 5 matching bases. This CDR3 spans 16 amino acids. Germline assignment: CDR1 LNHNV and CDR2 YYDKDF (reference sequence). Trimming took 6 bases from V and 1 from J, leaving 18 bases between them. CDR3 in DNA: TGTGCCACCAGAGGGTTGATAGGGGAAGGGAACACTGAAGCTTTCTTT. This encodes CATRGLIGEGNTEAFF.

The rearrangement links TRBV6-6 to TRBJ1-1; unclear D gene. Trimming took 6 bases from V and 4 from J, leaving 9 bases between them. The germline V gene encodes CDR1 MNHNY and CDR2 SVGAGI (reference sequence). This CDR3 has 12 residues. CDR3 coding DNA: TGTGCCAGCAGAGCAGGTTCCACTGAAGCTTTCTTT. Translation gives CASRAGSTEAFF.

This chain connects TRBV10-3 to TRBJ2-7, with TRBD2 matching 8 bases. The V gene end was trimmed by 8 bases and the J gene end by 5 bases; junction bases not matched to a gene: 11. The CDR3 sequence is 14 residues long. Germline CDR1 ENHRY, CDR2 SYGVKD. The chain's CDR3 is CAISPRGGLNEQYF. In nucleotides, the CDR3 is TGTGCCATCTCCCCTCGGGGGGGCCTCAACGAGCAGTACTTC.

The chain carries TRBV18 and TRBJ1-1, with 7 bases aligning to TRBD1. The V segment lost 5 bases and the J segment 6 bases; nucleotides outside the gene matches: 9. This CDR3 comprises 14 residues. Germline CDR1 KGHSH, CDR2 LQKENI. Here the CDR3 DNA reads TGTGCCAGCTCATCTAGGGGGGACAGCCCTGAAGCTTTCTTT. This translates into CASSSRGDSPEAFF. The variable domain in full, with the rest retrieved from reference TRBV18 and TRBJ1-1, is NAGVMQNPRHLVRRRGQEARLRCSPMKGHSHVYWYRQLPEEGLKFMVYLQKENIIDESGMPKERFSAEFPKEGPSILRIQQVVRGDSAAYFCASSSRGDSPEAFFGQGTRLTVV.